The clone carrying this T cell receptor (beta chain) has ten or more counts. As yet, its antigen is unknown. These data originate in a study of regulatory T cells in long-lasting Graves disease. Study-wide points: TCR diversity was lower in persistent Graves' patients than in newly diagnosed ones. The work looked only at peripheral blood and did not look at thyroid tissue.

Germline CDR1 is SEHNR and CDR2 is FQNEAQ (reference sequence). The CDR3 contains 14 residues. Losses at the gene ends were 4 bases for V and 6 bases for J; bases not matched to a gene: 5. The TCR beta library used iRepertoire HTBI primers with Arm-PCR amplification of CDR3. In the study's own analysis: Spanning all samples, the identified segments comprised 60 to 80 TRBV and 14 TRBJ. MiXCR, run by TCRdb on the multiplex PCR reads, gives a single entry per CDR3 protein. Clone size and V and J calls follow TCRdb, not the original study. The table records 550,000 to 600,000 distinct CDR3 sequences, roughly a sixth of them present only once. Time point given: newly diagnosed GD, antithyroid drugs for less than 3 months. The TCR library was prepared using RNA isolated from PBMCs. This same sample was also part of a study on T cells in Graves' hyperthyroidism and ophthalmopathy. That report notes: TCR CDR3 underwent first-round RT-PCR with the HTBI primer set.

The sample here was peripheral blood mononuclear cells (PBMCs), taken at new diagnosis, from a patient treated with antithyroid drugs. The genes are TRBV7-9 and TRBJ2-1, with 8 bases matching TRBD1. The source of this sequence is a man between 18 and 35 years old with Graves disease. CDR3 nucleotide sequence: TGTGCCAGCAGCTCGCCCGACAGGGGCAATGAGCAGTTCTTC. Amino acid sequence: CASSSPDRGNEQFF.